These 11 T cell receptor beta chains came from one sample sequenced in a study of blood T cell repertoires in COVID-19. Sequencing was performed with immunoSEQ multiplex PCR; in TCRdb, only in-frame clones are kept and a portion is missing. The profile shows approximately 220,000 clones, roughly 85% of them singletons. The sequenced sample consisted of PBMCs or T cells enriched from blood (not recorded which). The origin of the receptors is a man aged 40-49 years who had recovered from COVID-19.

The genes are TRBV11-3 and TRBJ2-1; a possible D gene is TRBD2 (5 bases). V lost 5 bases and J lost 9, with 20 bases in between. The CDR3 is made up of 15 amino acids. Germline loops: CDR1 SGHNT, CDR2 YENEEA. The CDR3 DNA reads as TGTGCCAGCAGCCCGCGGGCGGATGGGCCGGGTGAGCAGTTCTTC. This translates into CASSPRADGPGEQFF.

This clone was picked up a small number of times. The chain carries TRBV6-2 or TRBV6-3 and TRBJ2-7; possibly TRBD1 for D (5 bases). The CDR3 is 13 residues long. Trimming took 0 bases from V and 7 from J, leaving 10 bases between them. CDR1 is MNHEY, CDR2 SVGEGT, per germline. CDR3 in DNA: TGTGCCAGCAGTTACTCGTATAGACAGGAGCAGTACTTC. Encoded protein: CASSYSYRQEQYF.

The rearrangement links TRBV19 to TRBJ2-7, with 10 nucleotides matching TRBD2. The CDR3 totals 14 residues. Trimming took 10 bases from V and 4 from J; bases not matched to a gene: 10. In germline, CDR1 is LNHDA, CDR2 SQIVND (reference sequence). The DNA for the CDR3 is TGTGCCACCTCTCCTAGCGGGAGAGCATACGAGCAGTACTTC. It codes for CATSPSGRAYEQYF.

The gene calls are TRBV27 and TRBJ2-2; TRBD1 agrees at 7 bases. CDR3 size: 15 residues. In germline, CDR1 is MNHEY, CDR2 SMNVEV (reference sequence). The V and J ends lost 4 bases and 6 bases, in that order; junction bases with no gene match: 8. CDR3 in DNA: TGTGCCAGCAGTTCAAGGGGGCGATTGTCCGGGGAGCTGTTTTTT. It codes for CASSSRGRLSGELFF.

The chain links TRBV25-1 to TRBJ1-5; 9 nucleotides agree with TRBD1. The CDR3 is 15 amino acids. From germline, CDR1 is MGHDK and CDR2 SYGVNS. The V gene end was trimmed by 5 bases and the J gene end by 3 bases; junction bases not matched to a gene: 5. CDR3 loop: CASSLGQGNNQPQHF. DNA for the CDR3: TGTGCCAGCAGTTTGGGACAGGGCAACAATCAGCCCCAGCATTTT. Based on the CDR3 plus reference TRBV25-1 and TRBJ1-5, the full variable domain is EADIYQTPRYLVIGTGKKITLECSQTMGHDKMYWYQQDPGMELHLIHYSYGVNSTEKGDLSSESTVSRIRTEHFPLTLESARPSHTSQYLCASSLGQGNNQPQHFGDGTRLSIL.

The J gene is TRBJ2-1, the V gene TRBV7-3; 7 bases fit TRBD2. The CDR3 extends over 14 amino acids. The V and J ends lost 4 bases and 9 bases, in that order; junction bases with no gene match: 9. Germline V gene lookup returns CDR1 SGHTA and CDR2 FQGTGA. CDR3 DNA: TGTGCCAGCAGCTCCGGACTAGGTGGGAGTGAGCAGTTCTTC. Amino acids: CASSSGLGGSEQFF.

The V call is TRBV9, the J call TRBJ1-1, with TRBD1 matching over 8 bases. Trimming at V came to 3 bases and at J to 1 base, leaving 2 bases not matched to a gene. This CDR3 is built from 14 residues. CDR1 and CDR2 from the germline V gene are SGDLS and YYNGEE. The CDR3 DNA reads TGTGCCAGCAGCGCCAGGGGGCCGAACACTGAAGCTTTCTTT. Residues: CASSARGPNTEAFF. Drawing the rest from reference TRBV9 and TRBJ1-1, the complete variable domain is DSGVTQTPKHLITATGQRVTLRCSPRSGDLSVYWYQQSLDQGLQFLIQYYNGEERAKGNILERFSAQQFPDLHSELNLSSLELGDSALYFCASSARGPNTEAFFGQGTRLTVV.

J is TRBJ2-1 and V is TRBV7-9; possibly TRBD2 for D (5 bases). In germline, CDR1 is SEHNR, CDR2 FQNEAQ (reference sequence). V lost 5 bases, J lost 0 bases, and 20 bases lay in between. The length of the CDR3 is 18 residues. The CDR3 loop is CASSEPLGGYSSYNEQFF. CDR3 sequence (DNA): TGTGCCAGCAGCGAGCCTCTGGGCGGGTACAGCTCCTACAATGAGCAGTTCTTC. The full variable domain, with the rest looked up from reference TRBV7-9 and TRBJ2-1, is DTGVSQNPRHKITKRGQNVTFRCDPISEHNRLYWYRQTLGQGPEFLTYFQNEAQLEKSRLLSDRFSAERPKGSFSTLEIQRTEQGDSAMYLCASSEPLGGYSSYNEQFFGPGTRLTVL.

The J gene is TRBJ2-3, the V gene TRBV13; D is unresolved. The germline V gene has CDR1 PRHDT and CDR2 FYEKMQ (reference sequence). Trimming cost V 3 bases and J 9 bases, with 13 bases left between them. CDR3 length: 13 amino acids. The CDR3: CASSFLTPHTQYF. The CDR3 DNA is TGTGCCAGCAGCTTCCTAACCCCCCACACGCAGTATTTT.

CDR3 sequence (DNA): TGTGCCAGCAGCCCTCTCGGGGGGATCTATGGCTACACCTTC. It is translated as CASSPLGGIYGYTF. This chain joins TRBV27 and TRBJ1-2; D may be TRBD1 (5 bases). The CDR3 covers 14 residues. Trimming removed 6 bases from V and 4 bases from J, with 15 bases in between. The germline V gene encodes CDR1 MNHEY and CDR2 SMNVEV (reference sequence).

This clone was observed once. The CDR3 sequence: CASSLSDTIYF. CDR3 coding DNA: TGTGCCAGCAGCTTATCGGACACCATATATTTT. The chain carries TRBV7-9 and TRBJ1-3; D remains ambiguous. V was cut by 2 bases and J by 8 bases, with 4 bases left in between. The CDR3 spans 11 residues. In germline, CDR1 is SEHNR, CDR2 FQNEAQ (reference sequence).